A single sample gave rise to the 32 T cell receptor beta chains below, sequenced in a study of T cell changes during pregnancy in multiple sclerosis. Assay used: immunoSEQ multiplex PCR; TCRdb lists only in-frame clones, some missing. Among tens of thousands of clones, 90% were seen once, and the ten largest hold under 15%. The sample here was CD8+ T cells from peripheral blood mononuclear cells, taken in the first trimester of pregnancy. These receptors all come from a female donor with multiple sclerosis, enrolled in a pregnancy study.

The chain couples TRBV27 to TRBJ1-1; 8 nucleotides align to TRBD1. There are 13 residues in the CDR3. The trim removed 6 bases at V and 4 bases at J, leaving 4 bases unmatched. CDR1 is MNHEY, CDR2 SMNVEV, per germline (reference sequence). CDR3 coding DNA: TGTGCCAGCAGGTCCAGGGGGCCCACTGAAGCTTTCTTT. Protein: CASRSRGPTEAFF.

The chain is built from TRBV2 and TRBJ2-7, with 8 positions matching TRBD2. The CDR3 length is 15 residues. CDR1 and CDR2 from the germline V gene are SNHLY and FYNNEI. The ends lost 4 bases at V and 1 base at J; junction bases unmatched: 6. The CDR3 protein is CASSVRTSRSYEQYF. In DNA, the CDR3 is TGTGCCAGCAGTGTAAGGACTAGCAGATCCTACGAGCAGTACTTC.

The chain couples TRBV11-2 to TRBJ2-7, with TRBD1 identical over 8 bases. In germline, CDR1 is SGHAT, CDR2 FQNNGV. V was pared by 1 base and J by 7 bases, with 6 bases of the junction left unmatched. There are 14 residues in the CDR3. The CDR3 nucleotides are TGTGCCAGCAGCTTAGGGACAGGGATGTATGAGCAGTACTTC. It specifies CASSLGTGMYEQYF.

The chain uses TRBV28 and TRBJ2-1, with D possibly being TRBD2 (6 bases). V lost 3 bases, J lost 5 bases, and 14 bases lay in between. This CDR3 spans 15 amino acids. CDR1 is MDHEN, CDR2 SYDVKM, per germline. The CDR3 here is CASSFRGSGNNEQFF. CDR3 coding DNA: TGTGCCAGCAGTTTTCGGGGTAGCGGTAACAATGAGCAGTTCTTC.

The CDR3 sequence: CASSSPPYNEQFF. The CDR3 DNA sequence: TGTGCCAGCAGTAGTCCTCCCTACAATGAGCAGTTCTTC. The chain has TRBV5-5 and TRBJ2-1; no firm D call. The V end was cut by 5 bases, the J end by 2 bases, with 8 bases between. Germline values: CDR1 SGHKS, CDR2 YYEKEE (reference sequence). There are 13 residues in the CDR3.

The genes are TRBV19 and TRBJ2-7, with 10 bases aligning to TRBD2. V was pared by 5 bases and J by 3 bases, with 7 bases of the junction left unmatched. The length of the CDR3 is 15 residues. Looked up from germline, CDR1 is LNHDA and CDR2 is SQIVND (reference sequence). CDR3 amino acids: CASSFAGTSVYEQYF. CDR3 nucleotide sequence: TGTGCCAGTAGTTTCGCAGGGACTAGCGTCTACGAGCAGTACTTC.

This clone is a singleton in its sample. The J gene is TRBJ2-1, the V gene TRBV15, with 10 bases identical to TRBD1. V lost 4 bases to trimming and J lost 7 bases; unmatched junction nucleotides: 7. This CDR3 comprises 15 residues. Germline V lookup: CDR1 LNHNV, CDR2 YYDKDF (reference sequence). The CDR3 loop reads CATSNRDRGENEQFF. CDR3 bases: TGTGCCACCAGCAACCGGGACAGGGGTGAAAATGAGCAGTTCTTC.

The V call is TRBV28, the J call TRBJ2-3; TRBD1 agrees at 8 bases. Germline CDR1 and CDR2: MDHEN and SYDVKM. Trimming at V came to 4 bases and at J to 10 bases, leaving 16 bases not matched to a gene. The CDR3 runs 16 residues. The CDR3 sequence is CASSSWGDRQTSAQYF. The CDR3 coding sequence is TGTGCCAGCAGTTCATGGGGGGACAGGCAGACTTCCGCGCAGTATTTT.

The rearrangement joins TRBV18 to TRBJ2-2; 13 bases fit TRBD2. Germline lookup yields CDR1 KGHSH and CDR2 LQKENI. Trimming removed 4 bases from V and 5 bases from J; junction bases left unmatched: 7. CDR3 length equals 17 residues. CDR3 coding DNA: TGTGCCAGCTCACTGACGGGACTAGCGGGAAGTACCGGGGAGCTGTTTTTT. This codes for CASSLTGLAGSTGELFF.

The V gene is TRBV28, the J gene TRBJ1-5; no clear D. Per germline, CDR1 MDHEN and CDR2 SYDVKM. The V end lost 4 bases, the J end lost 10 bases, and 23 bases lay between the germline ends. The CDR3 length is 16 residues. The CDR3, as DNA: TGTGCCAGCAGTTCACGGATTTCTGGACGGGGTTACCCCCAGCATTTT. Translating gives CASSSRISGRGYPQHF.

The chain has TRBV5-6 and TRBJ1-1; TRBD1 aligns across 9 bases. This CDR3 has 17 amino acids. Per the germline V gene, CDR1 is SGHDT and CDR2 is YYEEEE. The V and J ends lost 4 bases and 4 bases, in that order; junction bases with no gene match: 14. The CDR3, as DNA: TGTGCCAGCAGCGCCGCGGGACAGGGAATTTTGAGCACTGAAGCTTTCTTT. It encodes CASSAAGQGILSTEAFF.

The chain carries TRBV18 and TRBJ1-1, with 8 bases aligning to TRBD1. Per germline, CDR1 KGHSH and CDR2 LQKENI. The CDR3 contains 13 residues. The V segment lost 3 bases and the J segment 4 bases; nucleotides outside the gene matches: 1. The chain's CDR3 is CASSPDRGTEAFF. The CDR3 bases are TGTGCCAGCTCACCCGACAGGGGCACTGAAGCTTTCTTT.

Only a few counts were recorded for this clone. CDR3 residues: CASRLAPNYNEQFF. CDR3 in DNA: TGTGCCAGCAGACTAGCGCCTAACTACAATGAGCAGTTCTTC. The rearrangement uses TRBV7-9 and TRBJ2-1, with 7 bases lining up with TRBD2. Germline V gene data show CDR1 as SEHNR and CDR2 as FQNEAQ (reference sequence). The junction had 5 bases not matched to a gene; V was cut back by 6 bases and J by 3 bases. The CDR3 loop spans 14 amino acids.

This chain links TRBV19 with TRBJ2-1, with 7 bases matching TRBD2. Trimming at V came to 0 bases and at J to 2 bases, leaving 4 bases not matched to a gene. Germline V lookup: CDR1 LNHDA, CDR2 SQIVND (reference sequence). The CDR3 spans 16 residues. This CDR3 is CASSIEPGLTYNEQFF. The CDR3 nucleotides are TGTGCCAGTAGTATAGAACCGGGACTAACCTACAATGAGCAGTTCTTC.

The chain combines TRBV7-9 with TRBJ2-3; 12 nucleotides line up with TRBD2. Looked up from germline, CDR1 is SEHNR and CDR2 is FQNEAQ (reference sequence). J gave up 5 bases and V 3 bases, and 12 bases lay outside the gene matches. The CDR3 contains 18 residues. The CDR3 DNA is TGTGCCAGCAGCTTGGTCGGACTAGCGGGGACAGCGGAAGATACGCAGTATTTT. This codes for CASSLVGLAGTAEDTQYF.

The chain uses TRBV4-2 and TRBJ2-2; D is ambiguous. Trimming left V 11 bases short and J 1 base short, with 11 bases between. The length of the CDR3 is 13 residues. The germline V gene has CDR1 LGHNA and CDR2 YNFKEQ. CDR3 nucleotide sequence: TGTGCCTCCGCATGGCAGAACACCGGGGAGCTGTTTTTT. Protein product: CASAWQNTGELFF.

The chain carries TRBV7-8 and TRBJ2-1; 10 bases map to TRBD2. The germline V gene encodes CDR1 SGHVS and CDR2 FQNEAQ. The CDR3 sequence is 15 residues long. With 2 bases clipped from V and 8 bases from J, the junction kept 6 bases outside the gene matches. The CDR3: CASSLTTSGIYEQFF. CDR3 DNA: TGTGCCAGCAGCTTAACCACTAGCGGGATCTATGAGCAGTTCTTC. Based on the CDR3 plus reference TRBV7-8 and TRBJ2-1, the full variable domain is GAGVSQSPRYKVAKRGQDVALRCDPISGHVSLFWYQQALGQGPEFLTYFQNEAQLDKSGLPSDRFFAERPEGSVSTLKIQRTQQEDSAVYLCASSLTTSGIYEQFFGPGTRLTVL.

This clone was counted ten times or more. V usage is TRBV7-9 and J usage is TRBJ2-2, with D possibly matching TRBD1 (5 bases). CDR1 is SEHNR and CDR2 is FQNEAQ in the germline V gene (reference sequence). With 1 base removed from V and 3 bases from J, the gap between germline ends came to 9 bases. The CDR3 runs 15 residues. The CDR3 nucleotides read TGTGCCAGCAGCTTAGGCCAGGGTGACACCGGGGAGCTGTTTTTT. Protein product: CASSLGQGDTGELFF.

This clone was detected once. The chain's CDR3 is CASSQEGGSGYNEQFF. CDR3 coding DNA: TGTGCCAGCAGCCAAGAAGGCGGGAGCGGGTACAATGAGCAGTTCTTC. The chain couples TRBV4-2 to TRBJ2-1; 7 nucleotides line up with TRBD2. The CDR3 is made up of 16 amino acids. With 0 bases clipped from V and 4 bases from J, the junction kept 6 bases outside the gene matches. CDR1 LGHNA and CDR2 YNFKEQ come from the germline V gene.

The rearrangement links TRBV14 to TRBJ1-4, with a weak D call TRBD1 (6 bases). V lost 1 base, J lost 4 bases, and 10 bases lay in between. Germline V gives CDR1 SGHDN, CDR2 FVKESK. This CDR3 region has 15 residues. The CDR3 DNA reads as TGTGCCAGCAGCCAAGGGCAGGGGATTAATGAAAAACTGTTTTTT. Protein product: CASSQGQGINEKLFF.

This clone appeared a single time. This sequence joins TRBV29-1 and TRBJ1-1, with unresolved D. Trimming stripped 1 base from V and 1 base from J, with 7 bases between. Germline-derived CDR1 and CDR2 are SQVTM and ANQGSEA. The CDR3 has 13 residues. The DNA of the CDR3 is TGCAGCGTTGAAGTAGTCCCGAACACTGAAGCTTTCTTT. It is translated as CSVEVVPNTEAFF.

The chain carries TRBV28 and TRBJ2-1; 8 nucleotides agree with TRBD1. Germline CDR1 and CDR2: MDHEN and SYDVKM. The V and J ends lost 6 bases and 9 bases, in that order; junction bases with no gene match: 10. The CDR3 consists of 14 residues. The CDR3 DNA reads TGTGCCAGCAGCGTCGGACAGGGTCCGGGTGAGCAGTTCTTC. Its protein is CASSVGQGPGEQFF.

The CDR3 region has the DNA TGTGCCAGCAGTTCGGAAGGCGGGAGAAATTCCTACGAGCAGTACTTC. Its protein product is CASSSEGGRNSYEQYF. V gene TRBV28 combines with J gene TRBJ2-7; 7 bases match TRBD2. The length of the CDR3 is 16 residues. The germline gives CDR1 MDHEN, CDR2 SYDVKM. V dropped 4 bases and J dropped 1; count of bases not matched to a gene: 10.

V and J are TRBV19 and TRBJ2-7; D is perhaps TRBD2 (6 bases). The CDR3 totals 13 residues. The germline CDR1 and CDR2 sequences are LNHDA and SQIVND (reference sequence). Trimming took 6 bases from V and 6 from J, leaving 15 bases between them. CDR3 DNA: TGTGCCAGTAGAATGACGGGAGCGGGCGAGCAGTACTTC. Protein sequence: CASRMTGAGEQYF.

The chain combines TRBV9 with TRBJ2-7; 14 nucleotides line up with TRBD2. With V trimmed by 0 bases and J by 4 bases, 3 bases remained unmatched. This CDR3 region has 16 residues. Germline values: CDR1 SGDLS, CDR2 YYNGEE. CDR3 nucleotide sequence: TGTGCCAGCAGCGTAGCTGGACTAGCGGGAGGATACGAGCAGTACTTC. This sequence encodes CASSVAGLAGGYEQYF.

This clone was observed a few times. The chain couples TRBV29-1 to TRBJ1-1; D uncertain. The CDR3 sequence is 15 residues long. The V end lost 3 bases, the J end lost 0 bases, and 14 bases lay between the germline ends. The V gene's germline CDR1 is SQVTM and CDR2 ANQGSEA. CDR3 nucleotides: TGCAGCGTTGAGCCGGGGAGAGTAATGAACACTGAAGCTTTCTTT. Residues: CSVEPGRVMNTEAFF.

This clone was counted only a few times. This sequence joins TRBV29-1 and TRBJ2-7; TRBD2 is a possible D gene (6 bases). This CDR3 is built from 15 residues. Germline V gene data show CDR1 as SQVTM and CDR2 as ANQGSEA. Trimming removed 4 bases from V and 3 bases from J, with 19 bases in between. The CDR3 DNA follows: TGCAGCGTTGTTTTAGTATACGGCGGGAACTACGAGCAGTACTTC. Its protein product is CSVVLVYGGNYEQYF.

V usage is TRBV19 and J usage is TRBJ2-3; 7 positions agree with TRBD1. The CDR3 loop spans 16 amino acids. CDR1 LNHDA and CDR2 SQIVND come from the germline V gene (reference sequence). V shed 4 bases, J shed 4 bases, and the junction held 11 bases outside the gene matches. Written as DNA, the CDR3 is TGTGCCAGTAGTACTCCCCACAGGGGCCGTGCAGATACGCAGTATTTT. The encoded protein is CASSTPHRGRADTQYF.

The chain employs TRBV6-1 and TRBJ2-1; 14 bases are a match to TRBD2. Germline assignment: CDR1 MNHNS and CDR2 SASEGT. This CDR3 has 14 amino acids. The V and J ends lost 4 bases and 7 bases, in that order; junction bases with no gene match: 0. This chain's CDR3 is CASSGLAGGNEQFF. CDR3 sequence (DNA): TGTGCCAGCAGTGGACTAGCGGGAGGGAATGAGCAGTTCTTC.

The chain joins TRBV7-6 to TRBJ1-2, with 7 positions matching TRBD1. Trimming took 5 bases from V and 2 from J; bases not matched to a gene: 5. The CDR3 runs 14 residues. Per germline, CDR1 SGHVS and CDR2 FNYEAQ. CDR3: CASSRLQGNYGYTF. The CDR3, as DNA: TGTGCCAGCAGCCGTCTACAGGGGAACTATGGCTACACCTTC.

This clone is classed as medium-sized. The chain recombines TRBV6-5 with TRBJ2-1, with a weak D call TRBD1 (6 bases). The CDR3 is 12 amino acids. V lost 7 bases, J lost 3 bases, and 7 bases lay in between. The germline gives CDR1 MNHEY, CDR2 SVGAGI. The CDR3 sequence: CASTTGYNEQFF. The CDR3 DNA reads TGTGCCAGCACGACAGGCTACAATGAGCAGTTCTTC.

The chain has TRBV9 and TRBJ2-7, with 7 bases fitting TRBD1. With V trimmed by 3 bases and J by 1 base, 4 bases remained unmatched. Germline CDR1 and CDR2: SGDLS and YYNGEE. The CDR3 extends over 14 amino acids. For the CDR3, the DNA is TGTGCCAGCAGCGAAGGGACAGCTTCCTACGAGCAGTACTTC. Its protein is CASSEGTASYEQYF.